This T cell receptor (beta chain) was captured in a study of response to subunit inactivated influenza vaccine. Points on this clonotype: Antigen unknown.

Study-wide findings and caveats: Authors suggested each seasonal flu vaccination may recruit only limited numbers of new T cells.

TCRdb analysed the RT-PCR reads with MiXCR anew, one entry per CDR3 protein. The top ten hold approximately 10% of the sample, which has approximately 290,000 distinct CDR3 sequences, approximately 21% seen once. With 6 bases removed from V and 1 base from J, the gap between germline ends came to 12 bases. The CDR3 contains 14 residues. Per the germline V gene, CDR1 is MDHEN and CDR2 is SYDVKM. The chain joins TRBV28 to TRBJ2-5; D possibly corresponds to TRBD1 (6 bases). This TCR was recovered from a man between 50 and 75 years old who received an inactivated influenza vaccine. Sequences were derived from PBMCs from blood, sampled about 20 months after vaccination. CDR3 nucleotide sequence: TGTGCCAGCAGCCCTCAGGGGCGCCAAGAGACCCAGTACTTC. The encoded protein is CASSPQGRQETQYF.